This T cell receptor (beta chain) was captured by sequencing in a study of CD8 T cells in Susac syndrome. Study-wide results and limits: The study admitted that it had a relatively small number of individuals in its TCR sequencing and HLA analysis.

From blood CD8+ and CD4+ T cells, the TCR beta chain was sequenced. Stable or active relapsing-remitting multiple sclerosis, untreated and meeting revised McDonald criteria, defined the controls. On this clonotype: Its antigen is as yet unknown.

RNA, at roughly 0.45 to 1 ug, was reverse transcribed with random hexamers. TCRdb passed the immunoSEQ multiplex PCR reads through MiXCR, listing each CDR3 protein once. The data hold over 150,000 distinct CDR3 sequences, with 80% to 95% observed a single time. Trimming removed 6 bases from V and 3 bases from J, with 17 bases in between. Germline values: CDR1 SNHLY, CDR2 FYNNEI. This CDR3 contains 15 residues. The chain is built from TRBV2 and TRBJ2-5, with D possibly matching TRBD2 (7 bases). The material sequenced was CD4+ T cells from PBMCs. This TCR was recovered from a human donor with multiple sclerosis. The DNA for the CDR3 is TGTGCCAGCAGCAAAGGGGGGGGCCTCGAAGAGACCCAGTACTTC. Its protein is CASSKGGGLEETQYF.